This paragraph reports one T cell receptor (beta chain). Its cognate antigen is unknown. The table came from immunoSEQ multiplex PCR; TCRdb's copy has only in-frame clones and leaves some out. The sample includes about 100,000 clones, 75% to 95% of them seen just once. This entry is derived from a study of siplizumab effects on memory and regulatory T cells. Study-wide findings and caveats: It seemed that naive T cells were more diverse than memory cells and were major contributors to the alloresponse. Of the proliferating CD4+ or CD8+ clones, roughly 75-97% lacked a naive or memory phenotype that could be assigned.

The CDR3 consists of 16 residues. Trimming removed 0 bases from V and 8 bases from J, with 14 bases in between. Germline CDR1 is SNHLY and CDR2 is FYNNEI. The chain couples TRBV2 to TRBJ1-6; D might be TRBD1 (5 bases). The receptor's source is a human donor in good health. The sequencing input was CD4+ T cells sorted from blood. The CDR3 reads CASSEAGAFPDSPLHF. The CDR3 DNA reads TGTGCCAGCAGTGAAGCAGGGGCCTTTCCGGATTCACCCCTCCACTTT.